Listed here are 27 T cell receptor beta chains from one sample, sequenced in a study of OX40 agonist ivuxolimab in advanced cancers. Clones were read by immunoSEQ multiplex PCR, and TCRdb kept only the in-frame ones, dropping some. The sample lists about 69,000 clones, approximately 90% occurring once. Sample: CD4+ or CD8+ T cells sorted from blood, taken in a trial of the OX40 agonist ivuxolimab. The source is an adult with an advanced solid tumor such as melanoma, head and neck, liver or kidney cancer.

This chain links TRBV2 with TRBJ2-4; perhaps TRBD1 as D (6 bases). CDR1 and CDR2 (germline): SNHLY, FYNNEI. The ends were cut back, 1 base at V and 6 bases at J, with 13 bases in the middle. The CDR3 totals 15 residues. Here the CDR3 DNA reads TGTGCCAGCAGTGAAGGATGGGGGCGAGGAAACATTCAGTACTTC. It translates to CASSEGWGRGNIQYF.

CDR3 residues: CASSPSGTGDQPQHF. The CDR3 DNA is TGTGCCAGCAGCCCATCCGGGACAGGGGATCAGCCCCAGCATTTT. The chain employs TRBV9 and TRBJ1-5; 10 bases align to TRBD1. Per germline, CDR1 SGDLS and CDR2 YYNGEE. Losses at the gene ends were 4 bases for V and 5 bases for J; bases not matched to a gene: 6. The CDR3 runs to 15 residues.

The CDR3 sequence is CASSSIGGTEAFF. The CDR3 DNA follows: TGTGCCAGTAGTTCAATAGGGGGCACCGAAGCTTTCTTT. The chain combines TRBV19 with TRBJ1-1; 7 positions match TRBD1. V was pared by 5 bases and J by 8 bases, with 8 bases of the junction left unmatched. CDR1 and CDR2 from the germline V gene are LNHDA and SQIVND (reference sequence). The CDR3 has 13 residues. The full variable domain, completed using reference TRBV19 and TRBJ1-1, is DGGITQSPKYLFRKEGQNVTLSCEQNLNHDAMYWYRQDPGQGLRLIYYSQIVNDFQKGDIAEGYSVSREKKESFPLTVTSAQKNPTAFYLCASSSIGGTEAFFGQGTRLTVV.

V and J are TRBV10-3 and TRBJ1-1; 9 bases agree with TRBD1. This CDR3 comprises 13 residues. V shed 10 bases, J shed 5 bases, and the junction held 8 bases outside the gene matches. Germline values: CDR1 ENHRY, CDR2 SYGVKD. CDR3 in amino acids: CATSGTGRTEAFF. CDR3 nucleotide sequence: TGTGCCACATCCGGGACAGGGCGGACTGAAGCTTTCTTT.

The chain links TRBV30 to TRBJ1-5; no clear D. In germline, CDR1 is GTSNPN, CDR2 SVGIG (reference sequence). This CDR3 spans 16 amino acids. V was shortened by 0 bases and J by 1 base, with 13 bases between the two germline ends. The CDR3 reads CAWSVVSGLSNQPQHF. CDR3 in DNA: TGTGCCTGGAGTGTAGTTAGCGGCCTGAGCAATCAGCCCCAGCATTTT.

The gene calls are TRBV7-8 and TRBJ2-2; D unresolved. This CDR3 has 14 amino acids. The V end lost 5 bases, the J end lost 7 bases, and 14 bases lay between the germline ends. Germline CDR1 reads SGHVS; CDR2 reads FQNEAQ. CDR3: CASSTTAPIGELFF. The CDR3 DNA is TGTGCCAGCAGCACCACCGCCCCGATCGGGGAGCTGTTTTTT.

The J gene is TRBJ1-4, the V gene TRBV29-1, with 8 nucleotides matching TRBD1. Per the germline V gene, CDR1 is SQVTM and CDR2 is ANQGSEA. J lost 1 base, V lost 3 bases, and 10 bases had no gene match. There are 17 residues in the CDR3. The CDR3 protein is CSVEGQAGFGTNEKLFF. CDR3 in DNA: TGCAGCGTTGAGGGACAGGCAGGTTTTGGAACTAATGAAAAACTGTTTTTT.

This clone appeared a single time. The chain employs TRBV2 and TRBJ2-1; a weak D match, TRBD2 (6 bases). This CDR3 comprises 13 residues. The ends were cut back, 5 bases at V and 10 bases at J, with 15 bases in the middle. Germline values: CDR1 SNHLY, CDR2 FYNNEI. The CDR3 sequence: CASSNGGRQEQFF. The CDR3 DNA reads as TGTGCCAGCAGTAATGGGGGGAGGCAGGAGCAGTTCTTC.

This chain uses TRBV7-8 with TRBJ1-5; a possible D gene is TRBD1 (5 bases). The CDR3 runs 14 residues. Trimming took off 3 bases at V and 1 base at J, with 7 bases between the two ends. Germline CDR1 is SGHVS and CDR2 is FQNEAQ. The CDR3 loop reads CASSLEGSNQPQHF. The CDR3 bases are TGTGCCAGCAGCTTGGAGGGGAGCAATCAGCCCCAGCATTTT.

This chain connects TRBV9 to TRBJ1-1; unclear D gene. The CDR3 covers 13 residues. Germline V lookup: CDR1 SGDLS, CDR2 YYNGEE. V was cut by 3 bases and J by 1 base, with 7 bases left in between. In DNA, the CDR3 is TGTGCCAGCAGCGCCGCAAGGAACACTGAAGCTTTCTTT. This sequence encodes CASSAARNTEAFF.

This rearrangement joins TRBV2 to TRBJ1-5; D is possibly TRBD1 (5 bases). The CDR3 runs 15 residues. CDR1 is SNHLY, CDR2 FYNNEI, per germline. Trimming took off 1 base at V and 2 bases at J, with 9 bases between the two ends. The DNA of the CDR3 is TGTGCCAGCAGTGAAGGTCGGGACCGCAATCAGCCCCAGCATTTT. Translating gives CASSEGRDRNQPQHF.

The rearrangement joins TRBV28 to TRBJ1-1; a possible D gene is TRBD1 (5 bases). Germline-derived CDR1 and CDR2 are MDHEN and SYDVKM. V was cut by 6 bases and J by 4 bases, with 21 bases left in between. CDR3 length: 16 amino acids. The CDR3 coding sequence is TGTGCCAGCAGGAGGGACGGCCGGGCGTGGTCCACTGAAGCTTTCTTT. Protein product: CASRRDGRAWSTEAFF.

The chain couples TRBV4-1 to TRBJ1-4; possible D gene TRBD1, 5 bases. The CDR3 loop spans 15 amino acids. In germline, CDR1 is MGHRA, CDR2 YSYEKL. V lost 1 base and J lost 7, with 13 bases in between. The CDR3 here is CASSQAQGGSEKLFF. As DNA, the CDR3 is TGCGCCAGCAGCCAAGCTCAGGGTGGAAGTGAAAAACTGTTTTTT.

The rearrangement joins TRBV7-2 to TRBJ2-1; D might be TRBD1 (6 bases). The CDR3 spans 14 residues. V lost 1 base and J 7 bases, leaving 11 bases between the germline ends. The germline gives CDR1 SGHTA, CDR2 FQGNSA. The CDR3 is CASSLGNRVNEQFF. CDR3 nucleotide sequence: TGTGCCAGCAGCTTAGGTAACAGGGTGAATGAGCAGTTCTTC.

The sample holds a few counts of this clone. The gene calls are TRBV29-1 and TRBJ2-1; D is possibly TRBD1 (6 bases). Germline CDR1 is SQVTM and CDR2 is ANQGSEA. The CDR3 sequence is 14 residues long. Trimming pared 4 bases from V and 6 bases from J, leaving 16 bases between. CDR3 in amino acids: CSVGAGAQPNEQFF. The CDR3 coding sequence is TGCAGCGTTGGAGCAGGGGCCCAGCCCAATGAGCAGTTCTTC.

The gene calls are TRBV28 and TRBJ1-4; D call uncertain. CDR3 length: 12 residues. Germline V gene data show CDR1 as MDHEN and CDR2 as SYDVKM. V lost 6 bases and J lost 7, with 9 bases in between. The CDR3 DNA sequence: TGTGCCAGCAGACTCATGGCTGAAAAACTGTTTTTT. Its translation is CASRLMAEKLFF. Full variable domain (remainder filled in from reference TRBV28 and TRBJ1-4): DVKVTQSSRYLVKRTGEKVFLECVQDMDHENMFWYRQDPGLGLRLIYFSYDVKMKEKGDIPEGYSVSREKKERFSLILESASTNQTSMYLCASRLMAEKLFFGSGTQLSVL.

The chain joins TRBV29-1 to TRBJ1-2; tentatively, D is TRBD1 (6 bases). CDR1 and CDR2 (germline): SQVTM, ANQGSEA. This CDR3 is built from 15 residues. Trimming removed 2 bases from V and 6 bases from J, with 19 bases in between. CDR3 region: CSVERAGAGRDGYTF. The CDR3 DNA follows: TGCAGCGTTGAACGAGCGGGGGCGGGGAGGGATGGCTACACCTTC.

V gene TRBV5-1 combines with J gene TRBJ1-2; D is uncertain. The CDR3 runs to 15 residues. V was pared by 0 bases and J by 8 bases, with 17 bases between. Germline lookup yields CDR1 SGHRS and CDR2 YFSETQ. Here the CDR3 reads CASSLAIGLGGGYTF. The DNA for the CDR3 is TGCGCCAGCAGCTTGGCAATCGGCCTCGGCGGAGGCTACACCTTC.

The chain's CDR3 is CASRLTGINTGELFF. The CDR3 DNA reads as TGTGCCAGCAGATTGACAGGGATTAACACCGGGGAGCTGTTTTTT. The chain joins TRBV7-2 to TRBJ2-2, with 7 positions matching TRBD1. Trimming cost V 6 bases and J 2 bases; bases outside gene matches: 6. The germline V gene encodes CDR1 SGHTA and CDR2 FQGNSA. This CDR3 contains 15 residues.

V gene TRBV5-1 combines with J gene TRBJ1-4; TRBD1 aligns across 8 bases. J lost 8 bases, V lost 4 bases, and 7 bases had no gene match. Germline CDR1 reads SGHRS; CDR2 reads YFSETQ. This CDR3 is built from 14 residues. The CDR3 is CASSPGQEREKLFF. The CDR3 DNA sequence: TGCGCCAGCAGCCCGGGACAGGAGCGGGAAAAACTGTTTTTT.

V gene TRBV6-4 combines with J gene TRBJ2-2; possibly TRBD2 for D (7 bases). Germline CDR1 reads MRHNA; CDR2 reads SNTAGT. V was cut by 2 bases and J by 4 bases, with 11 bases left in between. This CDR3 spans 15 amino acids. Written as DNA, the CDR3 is TGTGCCAGCAGTGACCAAGGGGGGGTCACCGGGGAGCTGTTTTTT. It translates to CASSDQGGVTGELFF.

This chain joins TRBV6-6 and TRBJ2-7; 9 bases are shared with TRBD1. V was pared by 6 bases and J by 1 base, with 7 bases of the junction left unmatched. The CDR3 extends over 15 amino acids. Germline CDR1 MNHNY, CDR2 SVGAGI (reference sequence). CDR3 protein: CASRLDRGGSYEQYF. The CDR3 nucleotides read TGTGCCAGCAGATTGGACAGGGGAGGATCCTACGAGCAGTACTTC.

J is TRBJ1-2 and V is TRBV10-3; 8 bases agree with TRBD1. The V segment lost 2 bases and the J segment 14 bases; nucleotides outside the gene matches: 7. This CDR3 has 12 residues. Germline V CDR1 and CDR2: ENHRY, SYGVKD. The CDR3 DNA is TGTGCCATCAGTGAGCCCCAGGGGGCAGGGACCTTC. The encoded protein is CAISEPQGAGTF.

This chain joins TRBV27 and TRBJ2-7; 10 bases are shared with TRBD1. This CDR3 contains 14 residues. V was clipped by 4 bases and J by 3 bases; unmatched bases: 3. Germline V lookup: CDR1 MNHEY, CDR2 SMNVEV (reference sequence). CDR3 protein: CASSSGTGDYEQYF. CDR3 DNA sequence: TGTGCCAGCAGTTCCGGGACAGGGGACTACGAGCAGTACTTC.

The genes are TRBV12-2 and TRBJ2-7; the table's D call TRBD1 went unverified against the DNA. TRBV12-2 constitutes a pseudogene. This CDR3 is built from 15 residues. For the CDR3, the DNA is TGTGCAAGTCGCCCCGGGACAGGGGAATCCTACGAGCAGTACTTC. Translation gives CASRPGTGESYEQYF.

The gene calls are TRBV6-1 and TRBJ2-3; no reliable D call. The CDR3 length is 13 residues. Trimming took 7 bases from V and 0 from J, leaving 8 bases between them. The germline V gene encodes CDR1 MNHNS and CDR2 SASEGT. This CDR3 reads CASTITSTDTQYF. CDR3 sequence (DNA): TGTGCCAGCACTATAACGAGCACAGATACGCAGTATTTT.

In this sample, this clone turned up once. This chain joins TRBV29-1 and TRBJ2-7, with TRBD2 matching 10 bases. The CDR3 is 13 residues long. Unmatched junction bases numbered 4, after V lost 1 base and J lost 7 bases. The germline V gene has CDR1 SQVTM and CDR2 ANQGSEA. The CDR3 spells CSVEGLAGEEQYF. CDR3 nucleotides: TGCAGCGTTGAAGGGCTAGCGGGAGAGGAGCAGTACTTC.